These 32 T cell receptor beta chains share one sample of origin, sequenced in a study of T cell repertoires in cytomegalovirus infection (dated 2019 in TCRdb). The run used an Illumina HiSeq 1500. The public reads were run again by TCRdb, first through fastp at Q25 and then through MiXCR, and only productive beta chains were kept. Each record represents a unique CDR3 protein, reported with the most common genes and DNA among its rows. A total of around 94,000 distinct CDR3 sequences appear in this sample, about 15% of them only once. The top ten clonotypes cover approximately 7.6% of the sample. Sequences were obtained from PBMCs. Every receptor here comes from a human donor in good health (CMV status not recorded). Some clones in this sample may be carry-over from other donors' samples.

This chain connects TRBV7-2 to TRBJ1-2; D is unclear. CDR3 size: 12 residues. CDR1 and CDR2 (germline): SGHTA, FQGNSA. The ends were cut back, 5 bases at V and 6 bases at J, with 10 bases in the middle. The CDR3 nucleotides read TGTGCCAGCAGCCCAAACGTGGATGGCTACACCTTC. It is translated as CASSPNVDGYTF. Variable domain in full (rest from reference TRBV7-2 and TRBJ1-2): GAGVSQSPSNKVTEKGKDVELRCDPISGHTALYWYRQSLGQGLEFLIYFQGNSAPDKSGLPSDRFSAERTGGSVSTLTIQRTQQEDSAVYLCASSPNVDGYTFGSGTRLTVV.

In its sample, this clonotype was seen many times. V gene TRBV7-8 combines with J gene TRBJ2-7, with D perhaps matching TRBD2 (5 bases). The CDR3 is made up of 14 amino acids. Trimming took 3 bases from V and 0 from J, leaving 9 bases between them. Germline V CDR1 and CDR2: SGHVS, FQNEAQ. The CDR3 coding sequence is TGTGCCAGCAGCTTTTCCGACTACTCCTACGAGCAGTACTTC. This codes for CASSFSDYSYEQYF.

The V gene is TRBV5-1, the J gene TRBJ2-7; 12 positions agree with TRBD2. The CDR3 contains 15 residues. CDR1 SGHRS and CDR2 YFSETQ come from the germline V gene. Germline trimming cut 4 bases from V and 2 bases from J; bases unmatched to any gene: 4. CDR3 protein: CASSPLAGGTYEQYF. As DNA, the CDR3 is TGCGCCAGCAGCCCGCTAGCGGGGGGGACCTACGAGCAGTACTTC.

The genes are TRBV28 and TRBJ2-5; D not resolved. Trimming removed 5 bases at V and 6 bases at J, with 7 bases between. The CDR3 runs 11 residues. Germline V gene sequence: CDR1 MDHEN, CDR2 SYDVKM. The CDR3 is CASSPAKTQYF. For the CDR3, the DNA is TGTGCCAGCAGTCCCGCGAAGACCCAGTACTTC.

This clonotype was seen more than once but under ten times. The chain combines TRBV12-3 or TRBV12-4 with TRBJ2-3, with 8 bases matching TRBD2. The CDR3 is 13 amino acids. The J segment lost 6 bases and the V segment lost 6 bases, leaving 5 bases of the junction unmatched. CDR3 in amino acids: CASRPAGVDTQYF. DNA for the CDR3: TGTGCCAGCAGGCCAGCGGGGGTGGATACGCAGTATTTT.

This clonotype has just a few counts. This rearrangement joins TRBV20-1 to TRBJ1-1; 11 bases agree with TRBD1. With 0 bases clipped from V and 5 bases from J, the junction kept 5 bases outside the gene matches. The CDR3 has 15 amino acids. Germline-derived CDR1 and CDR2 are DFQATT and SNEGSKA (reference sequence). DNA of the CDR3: TGCAGTGCTAGAGATGGTGGGACAGGGGGAACTGAAGCTTTCTTT. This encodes CSARDGGTGGTEAFF.

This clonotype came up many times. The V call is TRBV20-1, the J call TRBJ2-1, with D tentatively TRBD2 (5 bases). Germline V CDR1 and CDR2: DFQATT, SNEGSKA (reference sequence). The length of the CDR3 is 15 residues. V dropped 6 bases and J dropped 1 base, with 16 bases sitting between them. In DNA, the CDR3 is TGCAGTGCCCAAATCCACGGAGGATCCTACAATGAGCAGTTCTTC. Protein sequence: CSAQIHGGSYNEQFF.

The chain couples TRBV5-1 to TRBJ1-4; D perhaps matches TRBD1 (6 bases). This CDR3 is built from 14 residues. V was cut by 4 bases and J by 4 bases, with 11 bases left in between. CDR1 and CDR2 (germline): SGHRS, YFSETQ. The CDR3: CASSPGASNEKLFF. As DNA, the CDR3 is TGCGCCAGCAGCCCGGGGGCAAGTAATGAAAAACTGTTTTTT.

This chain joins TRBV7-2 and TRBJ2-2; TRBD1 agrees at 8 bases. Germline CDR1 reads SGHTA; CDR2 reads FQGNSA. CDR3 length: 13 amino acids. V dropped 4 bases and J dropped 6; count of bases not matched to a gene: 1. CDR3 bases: TGTGCCAGCAGCTCACAGGGGGCCGGGGAGCTGTTTTTT. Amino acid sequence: CASSSQGAGELFF.

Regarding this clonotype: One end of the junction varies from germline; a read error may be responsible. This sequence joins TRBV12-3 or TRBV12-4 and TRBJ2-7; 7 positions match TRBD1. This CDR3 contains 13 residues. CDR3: CASSLYRGYAQYF. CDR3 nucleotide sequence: TGTGCCAGCAGTTTATACAGGGGCTACGCGCAGTACTTC.

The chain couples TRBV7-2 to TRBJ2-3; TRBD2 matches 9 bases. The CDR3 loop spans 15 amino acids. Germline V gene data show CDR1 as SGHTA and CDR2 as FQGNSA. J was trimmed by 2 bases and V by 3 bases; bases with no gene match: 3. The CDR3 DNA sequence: TGTGCCAGCAGCTTCGCGGGGGGGCTCACAGATACGCAGTATTTT. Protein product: CASSFAGGLTDTQYF. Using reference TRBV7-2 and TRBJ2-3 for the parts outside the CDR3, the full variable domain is GAGVSQSPSNKVTEKGKDVELRCDPISGHTALYWYRQSLGQGLEFLIYFQGNSAPDKSGLPSDRFSAERTGGSVSTLTIQRTQQEDSAVYLCASSFAGGLTDTQYFGPGTRLTVL.

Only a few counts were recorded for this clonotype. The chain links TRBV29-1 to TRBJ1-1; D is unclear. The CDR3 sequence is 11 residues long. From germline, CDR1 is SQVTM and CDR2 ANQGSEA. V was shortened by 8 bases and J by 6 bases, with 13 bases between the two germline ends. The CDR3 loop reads CSPGMEAEAFF. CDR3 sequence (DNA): TGCAGCCCTGGGATGGAGGCTGAAGCTTTCTTT.

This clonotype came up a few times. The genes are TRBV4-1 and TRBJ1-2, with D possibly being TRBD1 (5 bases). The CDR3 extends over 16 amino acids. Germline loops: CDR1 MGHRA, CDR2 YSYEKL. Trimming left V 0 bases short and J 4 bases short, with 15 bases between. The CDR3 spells CASSQETQGVGYGYTF. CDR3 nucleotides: TGCGCCAGCAGCCAAGAAACCCAGGGCGTCGGCTATGGCTACACCTTC.

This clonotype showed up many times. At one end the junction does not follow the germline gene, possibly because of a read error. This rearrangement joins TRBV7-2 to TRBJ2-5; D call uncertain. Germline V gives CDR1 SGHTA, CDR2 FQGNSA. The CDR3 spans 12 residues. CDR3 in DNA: TGTGCCAGCAGCGAATGGAGCCCAACCCGGTACTTC. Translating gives CASSEWSPTRYF.

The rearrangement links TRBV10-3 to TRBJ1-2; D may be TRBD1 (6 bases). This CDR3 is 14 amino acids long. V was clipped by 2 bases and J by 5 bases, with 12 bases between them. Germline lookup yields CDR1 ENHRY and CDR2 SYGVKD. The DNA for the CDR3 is TGTGCCATCAGTGAGGAGGGGGGGAGATATGGCTACACCTTC. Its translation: CAISEEGGRYGYTF.

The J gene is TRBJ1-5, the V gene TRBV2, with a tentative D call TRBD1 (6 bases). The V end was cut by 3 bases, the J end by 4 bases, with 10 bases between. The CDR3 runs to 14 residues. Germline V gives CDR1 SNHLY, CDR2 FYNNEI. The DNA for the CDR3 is TGTGCCAGCAGTGATGGACAGCCTAATCAGCCCCAGCATTTT. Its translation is CASSDGQPNQPQHF. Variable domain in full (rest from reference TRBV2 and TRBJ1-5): EPEVTQTPSHQVTQMGQEVILRCVPISNHLYFYWYRQILGQKVEFLVSFYNNEISEKSEIFDDQFSVERPDGSNFTLKIRSTKLEDSAMYFCASSDGQPNQPQHFGDGTRLSIL.

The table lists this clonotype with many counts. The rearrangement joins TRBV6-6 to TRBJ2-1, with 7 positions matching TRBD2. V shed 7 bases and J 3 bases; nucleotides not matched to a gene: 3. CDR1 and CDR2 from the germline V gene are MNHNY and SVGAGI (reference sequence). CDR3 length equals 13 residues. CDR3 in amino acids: CASMRGSYNEQFF. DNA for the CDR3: TGTGCCAGCATGCGGGGGAGCTACAATGAGCAGTTCTTC.

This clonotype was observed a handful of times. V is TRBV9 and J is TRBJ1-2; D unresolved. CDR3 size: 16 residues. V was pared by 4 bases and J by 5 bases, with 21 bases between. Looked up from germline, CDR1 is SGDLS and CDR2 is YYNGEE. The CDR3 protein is CASSSRVAGYRYGYTF. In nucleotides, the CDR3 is TGTGCCAGCAGCTCGCGCGTGGCGGGATATCGTTATGGCTACACCTTC.

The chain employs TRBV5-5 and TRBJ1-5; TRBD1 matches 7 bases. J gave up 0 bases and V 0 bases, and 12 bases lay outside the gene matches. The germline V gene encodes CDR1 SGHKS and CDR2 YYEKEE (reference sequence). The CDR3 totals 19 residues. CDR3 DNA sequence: TGTGCCAGCAGCTTGGGGCCCAGGGACAGCACTCATAGCAATCAGCCCCAGCATTTT. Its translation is CASSLGPRDSTHSNQPQHF. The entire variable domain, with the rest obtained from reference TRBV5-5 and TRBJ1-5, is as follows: DAGVTQSPTHLIKTRGQQVTLRCSPISGHKSVSWYQQVLGQGPQFIFQYYEKEERGRGNFPDRFSARQFPNYSSELNVNALLLGDSALYLCASSLGPRDSTHSNQPQHFGDGTRLSIL.

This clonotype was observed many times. CDR3 amino acids: CASRAPGGIGNTIYF. The DNA of the CDR3 is TGTGCCAGTAGAGCCCCAGGGGGCATCGGAAACACCATATATTTT. The rearrangement links TRBV19 to TRBJ1-3; 8 positions match TRBD1. Trimming cost V 6 bases and J 4 bases; bases outside gene matches: 8. The germline V gene has CDR1 LNHDA and CDR2 SQIVND (reference sequence). CDR3 size: 15 residues.

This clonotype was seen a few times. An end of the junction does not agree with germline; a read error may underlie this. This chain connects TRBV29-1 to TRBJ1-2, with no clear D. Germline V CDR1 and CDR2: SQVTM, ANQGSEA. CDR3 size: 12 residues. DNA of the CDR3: TGCAGCGCTGAAACCGATAACTATGGCTACACCTTC. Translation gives CSAETDNYGYTF.

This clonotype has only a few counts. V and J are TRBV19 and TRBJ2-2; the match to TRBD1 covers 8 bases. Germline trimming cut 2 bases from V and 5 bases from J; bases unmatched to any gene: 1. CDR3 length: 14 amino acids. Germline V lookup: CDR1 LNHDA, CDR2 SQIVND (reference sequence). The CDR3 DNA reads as TGTGCCAGTAGTATATACAGGGGGACCGGGGAGCTGTTTTTT. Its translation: CASSIYRGTGELFF.

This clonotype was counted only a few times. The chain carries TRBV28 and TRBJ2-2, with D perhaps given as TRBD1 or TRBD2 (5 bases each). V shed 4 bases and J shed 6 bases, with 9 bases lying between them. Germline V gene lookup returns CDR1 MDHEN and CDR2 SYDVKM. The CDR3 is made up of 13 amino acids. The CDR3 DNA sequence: TGTGCCAGCAGTTGGGACCACGCCGGGGAGCTGTTTTTT. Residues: CASSWDHAGELFF.

The chain's CDR3 is CSARDSGTENTEAFF. CDR3 DNA sequence: TGCAGTGCTAGAGATTCCGGGACAGAGAACACTGAAGCTTTCTTT. The rearrangement links TRBV20-1 to TRBJ1-1, with 7 positions matching TRBD1. This CDR3 comprises 15 residues. Germline V gives CDR1 DFQATT, CDR2 SNEGSKA (reference sequence). V lost 0 bases and J lost 1; bases outside the gene matches: 5.

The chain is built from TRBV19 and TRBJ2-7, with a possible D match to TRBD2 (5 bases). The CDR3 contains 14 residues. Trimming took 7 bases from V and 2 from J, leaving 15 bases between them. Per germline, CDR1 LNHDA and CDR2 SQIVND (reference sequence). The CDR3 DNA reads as TGTGCCAGTATCACACTTACCGGGGCCTACGAGCAGTACTTC. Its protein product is CASITLTGAYEQYF.

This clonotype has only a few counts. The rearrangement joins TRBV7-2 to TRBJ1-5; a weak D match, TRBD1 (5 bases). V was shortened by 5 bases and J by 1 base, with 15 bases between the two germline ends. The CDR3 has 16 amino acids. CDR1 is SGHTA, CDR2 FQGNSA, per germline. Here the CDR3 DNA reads TGTGCCAGCAGCCCTAAGCCCCGGGACAGCAATCAGCCCCAGCATTTT. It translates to CASSPKPRDSNQPQHF.

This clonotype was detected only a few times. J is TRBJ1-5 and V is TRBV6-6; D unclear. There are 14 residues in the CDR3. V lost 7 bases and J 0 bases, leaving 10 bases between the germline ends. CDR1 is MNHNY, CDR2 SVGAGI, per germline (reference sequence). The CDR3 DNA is TGTGCCAGCAAACGGGAGAATAGCAATCAGCCCCAGCATTTT. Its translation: CASKRENSNQPQHF.

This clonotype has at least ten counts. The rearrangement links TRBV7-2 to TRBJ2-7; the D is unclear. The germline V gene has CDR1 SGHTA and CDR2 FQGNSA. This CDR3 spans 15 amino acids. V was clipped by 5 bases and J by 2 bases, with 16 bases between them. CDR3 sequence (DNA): TGTGCCAGCAGCCGCCTCGATGACAAGGCCTACGAGCAGTACTTC. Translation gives CASSRLDDKAYEQYF.

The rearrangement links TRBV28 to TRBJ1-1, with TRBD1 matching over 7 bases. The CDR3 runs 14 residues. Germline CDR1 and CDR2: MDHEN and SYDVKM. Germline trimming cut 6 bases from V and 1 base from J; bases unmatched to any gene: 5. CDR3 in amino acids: CASRMGQPNTEAFF. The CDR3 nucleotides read TGTGCCAGCAGGATGGGACAGCCGAACACTGAAGCTTTCTTT.

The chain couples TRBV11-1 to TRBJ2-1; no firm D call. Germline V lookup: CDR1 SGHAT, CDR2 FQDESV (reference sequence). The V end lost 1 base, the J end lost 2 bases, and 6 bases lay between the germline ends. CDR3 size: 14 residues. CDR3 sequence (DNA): TGTGCCAGCAGCTTAGAACAGACCTACAATGAGCAGTTCTTC. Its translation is CASSLEQTYNEQFF.

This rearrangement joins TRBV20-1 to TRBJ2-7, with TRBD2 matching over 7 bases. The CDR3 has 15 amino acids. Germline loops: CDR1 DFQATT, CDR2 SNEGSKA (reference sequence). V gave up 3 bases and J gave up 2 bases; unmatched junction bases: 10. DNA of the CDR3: TGCAGTGCTAGTATGATGGCGGGGGATCCCTACGAGCAGTACTTC. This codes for CSASMMAGDPYEQYF.

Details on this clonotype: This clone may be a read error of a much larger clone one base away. CDR3 region: CPSSLGFQETQYF. The CDR3 region has the DNA TGTCCCAGCAGCTTAGGATTCCAAGAGACCCAGTACTTC. V and J are TRBV7-2 and TRBJ2-5; no firm D call. Germline V gene lookup returns CDR1 SGHTA and CDR2 FQGNSA. The CDR3 is made up of 13 amino acids.